This T cell receptor (beta chain) was identified in a study of blood T cell repertoires in COVID-19. Germline V gives CDR1 SGHRS, CDR2 YFSETQ. V lost 3 bases and J 7 bases, leaving 26 bases between the germline ends. This CDR3 region has 18 residues. Methods used by the authors: Scientists estimated how many nucleated cells there were by amplifying reference gene primers. Sequencing was performed with immunoSEQ multiplex PCR; in TCRdb, only in-frame clones are kept and a portion is missing. The D gene and trimming were derived from the DNA, and the V and J assignments and clone size from that table. The top ten hold over 8.5% of the sample, which has 30,000 to 40,000 clones, 65% to 90% seen once.

V gene TRBV5-1 combines with J gene TRBJ2-1; weak D call: TRBD2 (8 bases). The sequenced sample consisted of peripheral blood. The TCR comes from a human donor in a cohort sampled during active COVID-19. The CDR3 reads CASSSQGGLGTRLNEQFF. DNA for the CDR3: TGCGCCAGCAGCTCCCAGGGGGGGCTAGGGACTAGACTTAATGAGCAGTTCTTC.